The next 3 T cell receptor beta chains were all read from a single sample in a study of T-cell reconstitution after alpha-beta-depleted transplantation in children. Unique molecular identifiers were incorporated during preparation of the TCRbeta library. MiXCR, applied by TCRdb to the PCR reads, yields one record per CDR3 protein. The table records roughly 590,000 distinct CDR3 sequences, 16% of them present only once. This sample comprised PBMCs from the stem cell graft donor, obtained from the stem cell graft. The receptors here all came from a human donor who donated a stem cell graft to a child with acute myeloid leukemia.

In this sample, this clonotype turned up once. This chain links TRBV3-1 with TRBJ1-5; 8 bases align to TRBD1. This CDR3 spans 15 amino acids. In germline, CDR1 is LGHDT, CDR2 YNNKEL (reference sequence). Trimming removed 8 bases from V and 4 bases from J; junction bases left unmatched: 10. The CDR3 sequence is CASCSLGQGNQPQHF. The CDR3, as DNA: TGTGCCAGCTGTTCGCTCGGACAGGGAAATCAGCCCCAGCATTTT.

This clonotype was recorded at least ten times. V usage is TRBV12-3 or TRBV12-4 and J usage is TRBJ2-2; D is unclear. The CDR3 is 12 amino acids. V lost 3 bases to trimming and J lost 7 bases, with 6 bases between them. CDR3 nucleotide sequence: TGTGCCAGCAGTTTGGACCGCGGGGAGCTGTTTTTT. Its translation is CASSLDRGELFF.

This clonotype was observed many times. The chain joins TRBV7-2 to TRBJ2-1; D is possibly TRBD1 (5 bases). This CDR3 has 15 residues. CDR1 and CDR2 (germline): SGHTA, FQGNSA. Trimming left V 5 bases short and J 5 bases short, with 16 bases between. CDR3 sequence reads: CASSTTAPPNNEQFF. In DNA form, the CDR3 reads TGTGCCAGCAGCACGACAGCTCCCCCGAACAATGAGCAGTTCTTC.